The present T cell receptor (beta chain) was sequenced within a study of T cells in Graves' hyperthyroidism and ophthalmopathy. Ten or more counts support this clonotype. What it binds is unknown. Study outcomes and limitations: Ophthalmopathy was distinguished from stable hyperthyroidism by 13 V-J signatures.

Germline V gene sequence: CDR1 SGHRS, CDR2 YFSETQ. With 2 bases removed from V and 4 bases from J, the gap between germline ends came to 12 bases. The CDR3 sequence is 14 residues long. Drawn at first hyperthyroidism diagnosis, the blood sample preceded any ophthalmopathy symptoms. Using RNA transcripts as the source, TCR beta CDR3 regions were amplified. RT-PCR in the first round (using the HTBI primer set) targeted the TCR CDR3. A single record per CDR3 protein comes from TCRdb applying MiXCR to the multiplex PCR reads. The repertoire holds over 250,000 distinct CDR3 sequences, less than 30% seen once, with about 25% in the top ten.

Sequencing was carried out using blood. The chain carries TRBV5-1 and TRBJ1-1; D might be TRBD1 (6 bases). The clonotype was recovered from a man aged 40-49 years with Graves' hyperthyroidism that later progressed to Graves' ophthalmopathy. The CDR3 region has the DNA TGCGCCAGCAGCTTACGGGGGCGGGGCACTGAAGCTTTCTTT. Amino acids: CASSLRGRGTEAFF.